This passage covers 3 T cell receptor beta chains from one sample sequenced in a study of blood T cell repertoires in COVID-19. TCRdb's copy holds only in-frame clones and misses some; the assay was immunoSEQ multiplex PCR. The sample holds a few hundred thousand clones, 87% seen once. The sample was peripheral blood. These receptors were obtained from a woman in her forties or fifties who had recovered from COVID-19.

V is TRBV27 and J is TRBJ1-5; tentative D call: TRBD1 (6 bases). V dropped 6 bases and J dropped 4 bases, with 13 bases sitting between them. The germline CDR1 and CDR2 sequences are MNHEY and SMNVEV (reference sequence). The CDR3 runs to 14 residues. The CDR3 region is CASSPRGGNQPQHF. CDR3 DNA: TGTGCCAGCAGCCCTAGGGGGGGGAATCAGCCCCAGCATTTT.

The CDR3 region has the DNA TGCGCCAGCACCGCGACAGATAGCTCCTACGAGCAGTACTTC. This gives the protein CASTATDSSYEQYF. The rearrangement links TRBV23-1 to TRBJ2-7; D is possibly TRBD1 (5 bases). TRBV23-1 is flagged as an ORF with uncertain function. The CDR3 runs 14 residues. V dropped 7 bases and J dropped 0 bases, with 13 bases sitting between them.

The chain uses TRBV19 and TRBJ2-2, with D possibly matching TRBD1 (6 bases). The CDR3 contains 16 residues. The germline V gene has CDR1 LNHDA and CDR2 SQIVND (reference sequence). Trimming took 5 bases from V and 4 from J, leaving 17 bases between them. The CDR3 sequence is CASSPWGRGGTGELFF. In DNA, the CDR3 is TGTGCCAGTAGTCCCTGGGGGCGCGGCGGCACCGGGGAGCTGTTTTTT.